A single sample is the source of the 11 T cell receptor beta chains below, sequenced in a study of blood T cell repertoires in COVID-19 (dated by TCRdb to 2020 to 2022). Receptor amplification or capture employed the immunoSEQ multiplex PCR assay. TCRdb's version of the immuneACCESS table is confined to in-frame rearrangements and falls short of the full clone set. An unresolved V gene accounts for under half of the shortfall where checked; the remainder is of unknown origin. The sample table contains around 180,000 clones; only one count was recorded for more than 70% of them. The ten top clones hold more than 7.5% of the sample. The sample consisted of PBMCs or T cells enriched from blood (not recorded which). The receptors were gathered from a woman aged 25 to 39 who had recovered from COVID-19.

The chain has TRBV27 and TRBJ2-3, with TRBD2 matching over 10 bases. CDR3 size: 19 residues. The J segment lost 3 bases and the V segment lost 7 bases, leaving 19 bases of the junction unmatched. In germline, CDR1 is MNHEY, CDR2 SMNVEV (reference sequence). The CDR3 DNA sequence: TGTGCCAGCATCTCTAGCGGGAGTTCTACCTTCCTTGGGACAGATACGCAGTATTTT. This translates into CASISSGSSTFLGTDTQYF.

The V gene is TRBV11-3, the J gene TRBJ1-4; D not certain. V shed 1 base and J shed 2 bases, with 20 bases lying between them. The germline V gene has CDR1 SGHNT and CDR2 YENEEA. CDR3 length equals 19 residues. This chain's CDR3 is CASSLGADVYLGTNEKLFF. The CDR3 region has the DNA TGTGCCAGCAGCTTAGGAGCGGACGTGTATTTAGGGACTAATGAAAAACTGTTTTTT.

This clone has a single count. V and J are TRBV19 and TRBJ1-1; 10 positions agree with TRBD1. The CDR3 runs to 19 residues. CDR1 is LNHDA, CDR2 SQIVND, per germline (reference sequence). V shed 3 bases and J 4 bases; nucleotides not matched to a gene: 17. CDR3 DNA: TGTGCCAGTAGTATTTCAAGGACAGGGGGACCATCCGCGGGCACTGAAGCTTTCTTT. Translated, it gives CASSISRTGGPSAGTEAFF.

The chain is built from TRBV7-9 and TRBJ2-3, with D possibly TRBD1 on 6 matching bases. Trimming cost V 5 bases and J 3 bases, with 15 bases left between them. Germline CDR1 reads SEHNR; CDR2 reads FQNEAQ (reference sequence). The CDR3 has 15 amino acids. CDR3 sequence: CASSLRQAGTDTQYF. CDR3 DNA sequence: TGTGCCAGCAGCCTTCGACAGGCAGGGACAGATACGCAGTATTTT. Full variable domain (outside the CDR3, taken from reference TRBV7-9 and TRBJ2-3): DTGVSQNPRHKITKRGQNVTFRCDPISEHNRLYWYRQTLGQGPEFLTYFQNEAQLEKSRLLSDRFSAERPKGSFSTLEIQRTEQGDSAMYLCASSLRQAGTDTQYFGPGTRLTVL.

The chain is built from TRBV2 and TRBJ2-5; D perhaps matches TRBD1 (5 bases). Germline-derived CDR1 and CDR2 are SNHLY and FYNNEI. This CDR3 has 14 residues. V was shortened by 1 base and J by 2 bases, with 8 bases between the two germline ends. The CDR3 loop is CASSEGRVQETQYF. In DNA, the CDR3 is TGTGCCAGCAGTGAAGGCAGGGTGCAAGAGACCCAGTACTTC.

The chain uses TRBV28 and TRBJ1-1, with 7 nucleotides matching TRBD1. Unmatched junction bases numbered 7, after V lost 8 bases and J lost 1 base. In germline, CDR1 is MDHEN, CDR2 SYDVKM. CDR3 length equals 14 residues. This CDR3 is CASRGGSSNTEAFF. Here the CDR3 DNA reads TGTGCCAGCCGAGGGGGCAGCTCGAACACTGAAGCTTTCTTT.

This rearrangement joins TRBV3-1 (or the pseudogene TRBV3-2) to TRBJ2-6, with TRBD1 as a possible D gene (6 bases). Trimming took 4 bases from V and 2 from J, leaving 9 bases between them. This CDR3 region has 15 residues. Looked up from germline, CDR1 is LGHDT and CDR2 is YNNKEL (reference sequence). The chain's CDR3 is CASSPDSAGANVLTF. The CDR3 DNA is TGTGCCAGCAGCCCGGACAGCGCTGGGGCCAACGTCCTGACTTTC.

This chain's CDR3 is CASSDLAEYEQYF. DNA for the CDR3: TGTGCCAGCAGTGACCTAGCGGAGTACGAGCAGTACTTC. The rearrangement uses TRBV2 and TRBJ2-7; TRBD2 aligns across 7 bases. The CDR3 has 13 residues. Trimming at V came to 3 bases and at J to 4 bases, leaving 3 bases not matched to a gene. The V gene's germline CDR1 is SNHLY and CDR2 FYNNEI.

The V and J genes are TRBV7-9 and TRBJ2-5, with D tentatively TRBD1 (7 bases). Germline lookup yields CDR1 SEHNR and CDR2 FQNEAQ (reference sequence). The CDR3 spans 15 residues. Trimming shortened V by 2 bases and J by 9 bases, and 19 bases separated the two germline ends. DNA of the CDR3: TGTGCCAGCAGCTTAAGGCAGGGGGGTTCGGGGTCCCAGTACTTC. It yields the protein CASSLRQGGSGSQYF.

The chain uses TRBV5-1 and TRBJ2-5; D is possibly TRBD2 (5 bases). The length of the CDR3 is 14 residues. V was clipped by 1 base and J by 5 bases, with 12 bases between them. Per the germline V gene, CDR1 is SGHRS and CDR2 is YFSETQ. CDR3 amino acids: CASSLTSRQETQYF. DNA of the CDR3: TGCGCCAGCAGCTTGACTAGTCGTCAGGAGACCCAGTACTTC.

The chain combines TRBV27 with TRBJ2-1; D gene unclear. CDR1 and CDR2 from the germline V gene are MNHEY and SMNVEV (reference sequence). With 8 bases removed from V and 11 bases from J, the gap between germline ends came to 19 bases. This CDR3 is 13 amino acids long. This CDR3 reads CASAPPSYEKQFF. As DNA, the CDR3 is TGTGCCAGCGCGCCCCCTTCGTACGAAAAGCAGTTCTTC.